The rows below give T cell receptor beta chains drawn from one sample of a study of shared clonotypes between healthy human individuals. Assay used: immunoSEQ multiplex PCR; TCRdb lists only in-frame clones, some missing. The data contain about 490,000 clones, about 85% of them singletons. Source material: PBMCs. The receptor source for this set is a middle-aged woman in good health. Some clones in this sample may be carry-over from other donors' samples. The conserved cysteine and the conserved F or W are not part of the CDR3 here.

V	J	CDR3
TRBV5-4	TRBJ1-2	ASSPINPRGITYGYT
TRBV5-6	TRBJ2-1	ASSLQGGTYNEQF
TRBV6-5	TRBJ1-1	ASILGPALQAF
TRBV2	TRBJ2-7	ASDGRGSSYEQY
TRBV7-9	TRBJ2-1	ASSLVPGAYNEQF
TRBV15	TRBJ1-2	ATSRAVGGDGYT
TRBV7-9	TRBJ1-1	ASSRELMNTEAF
TRBV16	TRBJ1-3	ASSQSRVAAGNTIY
TRBV4-1	TRBJ2-5	ASSQGVLITARRETQY
TRBV4-1	NA	ASSQEFLAGAETQY
TRBV19	TRBJ1-5	ASSFLDQPQH
TRBV6-5	TRBJ1-2	ASRPQGNYGYT
TRBV6-1	TRBJ2-7	ASSDLRGPYEQY
TRBV28	TRBJ1-5	ASSGRVSNQPQH
TRBV19	TRBJ1-5	ASSMRNQPQH
TRBV7-9	TRBJ2-1	ASSLSGIGLGKYYNEQF
TRBV2	TRBJ2-1	ASRGLAGKVYNEQF
TRBV5-1	TRBJ2-2	ASSLFTQGNTGELF
TRBV7-2	TRBJ1-3	ASSLNPPPGNTIY
TRBV18	TRBJ1-4	ASSPGTGYEKLF
TRBV29-1	TRBJ2-7	SAEDQGGYEQY
TRBV21-1	TRBJ2-7	ASSNGQGASWEQY
TRBV19	TRBJ1-1	ASTDRGLGMNTEAF
TRBV30	TRBJ2-3	AWRRDANPADTQY
TRBV9	TRBJ2-2	ASSVRDRDTGELF
TRBV27	TRBJ2-2	ASSLIWGQSTGELF
TRBV6-5	TRBJ1-3	ASSYSRTGYGNTIY
TRBV4-3	TRBJ2-7	ASSQELRTSGPREQY
TRBV19	TRBJ2-2	ASNGLRNTGELF
TRBV6-4	TRBJ2-1	ASSIAGDSYNEQF
TRBV5-1	TRBJ2-1	ASSLAEGSEQF
TRBV29-1	TRBJ2-1	SVEVGRGGSYNEQF
TRBV7-9	TRBJ2-4	ASSQGRGDIQY
TRBV5-4	TRBJ2-7	ASSSLIAGGEQY
TRBV6-1	TRBJ1-5	ASSTGRWQPQH